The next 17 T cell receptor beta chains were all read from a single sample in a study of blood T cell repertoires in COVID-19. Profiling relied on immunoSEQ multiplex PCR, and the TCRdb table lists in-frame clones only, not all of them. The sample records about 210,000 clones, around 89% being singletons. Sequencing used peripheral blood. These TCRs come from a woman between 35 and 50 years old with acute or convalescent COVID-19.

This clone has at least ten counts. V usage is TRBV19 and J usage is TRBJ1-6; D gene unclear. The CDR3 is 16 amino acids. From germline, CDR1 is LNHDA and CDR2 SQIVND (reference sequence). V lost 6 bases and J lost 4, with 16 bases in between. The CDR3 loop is CASSLEGLGYNSPLHF. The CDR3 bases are TGTGCCAGTAGCCTCGAGGGATTGGGATATAATTCACCCCTCCACTTT. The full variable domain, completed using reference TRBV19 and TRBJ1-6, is DGGITQSPKYLFRKEGQNVTLSCEQNLNHDAMYWYRQDPGQGLRLIYYSQIVNDFQKGDIAEGYSVSREKKESFPLTVTSAQKNPTAFYLCASSLEGLGYNSPLHFGNGTRLTVT.

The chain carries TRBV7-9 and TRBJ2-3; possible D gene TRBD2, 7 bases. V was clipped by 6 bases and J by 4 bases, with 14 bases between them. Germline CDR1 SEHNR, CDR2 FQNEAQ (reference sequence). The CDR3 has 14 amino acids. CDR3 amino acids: CASRYTGGPDTQYF. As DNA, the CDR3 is TGTGCCAGCAGGTATACGGGGGGCCCAGATACGCAGTATTTT. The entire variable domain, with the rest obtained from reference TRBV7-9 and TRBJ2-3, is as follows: DTGVSQNPRHKITKRGQNVTFRCDPISEHNRLYWYRQTLGQGPEFLTYFQNEAQLEKSRLLSDRFSAERPKGSFSTLEIQRTEQGDSAMYLCASRYTGGPDTQYFGPGTRLTVL.

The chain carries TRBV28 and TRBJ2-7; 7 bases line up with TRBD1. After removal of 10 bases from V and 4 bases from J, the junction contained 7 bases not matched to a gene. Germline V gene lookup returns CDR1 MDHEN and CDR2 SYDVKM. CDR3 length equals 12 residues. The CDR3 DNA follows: TGTGCCACCAGACAGGGAACATACGAGCAGTACGTC. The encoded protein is CATRQGTYEQYV.

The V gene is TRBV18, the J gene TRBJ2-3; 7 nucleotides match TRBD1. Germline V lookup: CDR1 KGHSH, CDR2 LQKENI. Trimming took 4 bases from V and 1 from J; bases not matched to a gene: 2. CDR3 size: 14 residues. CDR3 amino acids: CASSQGARTDTQYF. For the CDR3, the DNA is TGTGCCAGCTCACAGGGGGCCCGCACAGATACGCAGTATTTT.

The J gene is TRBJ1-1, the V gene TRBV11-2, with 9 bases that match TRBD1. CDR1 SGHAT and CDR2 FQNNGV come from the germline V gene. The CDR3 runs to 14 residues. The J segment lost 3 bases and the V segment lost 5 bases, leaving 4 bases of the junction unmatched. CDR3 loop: CASSRGQGYTEAFF. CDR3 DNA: TGTGCCAGCAGCCGGGGACAGGGATACACTGAAGCTTTCTTT.

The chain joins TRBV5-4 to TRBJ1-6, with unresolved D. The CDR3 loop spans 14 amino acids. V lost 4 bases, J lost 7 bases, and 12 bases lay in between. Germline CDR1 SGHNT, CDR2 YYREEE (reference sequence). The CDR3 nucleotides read TGTGCCAGCAGCCGGGAGGGATTGAATTCACCCCTCCACTTT. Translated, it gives CASSREGLNSPLHF.

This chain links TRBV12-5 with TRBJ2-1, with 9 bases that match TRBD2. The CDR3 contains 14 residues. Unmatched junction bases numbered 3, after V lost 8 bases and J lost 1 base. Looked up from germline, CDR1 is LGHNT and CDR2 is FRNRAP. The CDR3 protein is CASLAGISYNEQFF. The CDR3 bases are TGTGCTAGTCTAGCGGGGATATCCTACAATGAGCAGTTCTTC.

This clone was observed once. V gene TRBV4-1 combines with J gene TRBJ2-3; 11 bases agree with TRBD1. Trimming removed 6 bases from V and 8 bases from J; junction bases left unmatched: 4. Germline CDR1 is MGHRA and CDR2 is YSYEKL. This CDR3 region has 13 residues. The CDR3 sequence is CASRGQGEGTQYF. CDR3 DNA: TGCGCCAGCAGGGGACAGGGGGAAGGTACGCAGTATTTT.

The DNA of the CDR3 is TGTGCCAGCAGCCAAGCGGAGGACTCTGCGCAGTATTTT. Translation: CASSQAEDSAQYF. The chain carries TRBV3-1 (or the pseudogene TRBV3-2) and TRBJ2-3; TRBD2 is a possible D gene (5 bases). The length of the CDR3 is 13 residues. Germline lookup yields CDR1 LGHDT and CDR2 YNNKEL (reference sequence). With 1 base removed from V and 10 bases from J, the gap between germline ends came to 12 bases.

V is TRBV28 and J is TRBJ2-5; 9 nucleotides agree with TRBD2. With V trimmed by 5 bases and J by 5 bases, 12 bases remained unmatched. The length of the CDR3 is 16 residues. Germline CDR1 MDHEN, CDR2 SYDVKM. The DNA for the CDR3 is TGTGCCAGCAGTCCCACACTAGCGGGCCCCAGGGAGACCCAGTACTTC. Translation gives CASSPTLAGPRETQYF. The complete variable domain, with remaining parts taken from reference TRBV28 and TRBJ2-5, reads DVKVTQSSRYLVKRTGEKVFLECVQDMDHENMFWYRQDPGLGLRLIYFSYDVKMKEKGDIPEGYSVSREKKERFSLILESASTNQTSMYLCASSPTLAGPRETQYFGPGTRLLVL.

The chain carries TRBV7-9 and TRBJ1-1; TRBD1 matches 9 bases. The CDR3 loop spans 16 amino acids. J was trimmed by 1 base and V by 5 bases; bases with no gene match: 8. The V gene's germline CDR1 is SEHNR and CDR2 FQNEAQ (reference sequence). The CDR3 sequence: CASSRGQGLENTEAFF. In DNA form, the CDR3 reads TGTGCCAGCAGCCGGGGACAGGGACTTGAGAACACTGAAGCTTTCTTT.

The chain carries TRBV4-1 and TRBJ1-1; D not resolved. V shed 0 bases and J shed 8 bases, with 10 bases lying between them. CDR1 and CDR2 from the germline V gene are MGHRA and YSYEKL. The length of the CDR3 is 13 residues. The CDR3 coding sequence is TGCGCCAGCAGCCAAGATTTTTCCAGAGAAGCTTTCTTT. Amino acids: CASSQDFSREAFF.

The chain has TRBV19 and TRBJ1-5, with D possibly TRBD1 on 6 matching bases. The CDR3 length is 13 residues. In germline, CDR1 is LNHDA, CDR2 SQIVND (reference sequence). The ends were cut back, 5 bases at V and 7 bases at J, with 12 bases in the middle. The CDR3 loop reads CASSANRVQPQHF. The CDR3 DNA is TGTGCCAGTAGTGCAAACAGGGTCCAGCCCCAGCATTTT.

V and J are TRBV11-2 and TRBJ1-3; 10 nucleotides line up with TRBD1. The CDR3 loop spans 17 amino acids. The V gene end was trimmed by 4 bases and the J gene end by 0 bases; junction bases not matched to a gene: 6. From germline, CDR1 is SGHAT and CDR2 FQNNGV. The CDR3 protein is CASSSPRDRGSGNTIYF. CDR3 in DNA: TGTGCCAGCAGCTCCCCAAGGGACAGGGGCTCTGGAAACACCATATATTTT.

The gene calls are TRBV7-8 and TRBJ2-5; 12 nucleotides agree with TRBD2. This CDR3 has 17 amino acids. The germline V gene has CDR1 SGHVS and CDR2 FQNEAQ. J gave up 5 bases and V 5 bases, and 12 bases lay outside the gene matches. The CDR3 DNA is TGTGCCAGCAGCCACCGGACTAGCGGGGCCACCTGGGAGACCCAGTACTTC. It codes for CASSHRTSGATWETQYF.

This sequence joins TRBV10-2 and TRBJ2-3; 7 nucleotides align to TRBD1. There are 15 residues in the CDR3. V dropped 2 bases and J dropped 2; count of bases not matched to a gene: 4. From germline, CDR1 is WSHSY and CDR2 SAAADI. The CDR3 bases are TGCGCCAGCAGTGAGGCAGGGGGTTCCACAGATACGCAGTATTTT. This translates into CASSEAGGSTDTQYF.

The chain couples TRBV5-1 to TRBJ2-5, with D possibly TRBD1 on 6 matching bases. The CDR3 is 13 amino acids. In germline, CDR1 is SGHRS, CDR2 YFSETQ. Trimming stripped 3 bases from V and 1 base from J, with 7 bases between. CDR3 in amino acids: CASSWGRQETQYF. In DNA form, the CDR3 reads TGCGCCAGCAGCTGGGGGCGCCAAGAGACCCAGTACTTC.